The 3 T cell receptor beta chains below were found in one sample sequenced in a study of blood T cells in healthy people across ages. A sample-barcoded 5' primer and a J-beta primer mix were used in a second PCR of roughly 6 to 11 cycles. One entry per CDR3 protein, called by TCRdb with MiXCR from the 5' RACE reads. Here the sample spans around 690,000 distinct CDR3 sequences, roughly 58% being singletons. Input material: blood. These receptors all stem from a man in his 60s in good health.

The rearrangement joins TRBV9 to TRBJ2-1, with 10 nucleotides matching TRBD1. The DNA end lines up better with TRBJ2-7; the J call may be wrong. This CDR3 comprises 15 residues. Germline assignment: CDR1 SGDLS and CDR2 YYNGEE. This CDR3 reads CASSERGQGRDEQYF. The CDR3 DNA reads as TGTGCCAGCAGCGAGAGGGGACAGGGGAGGGATGAGCAGTACTTC.

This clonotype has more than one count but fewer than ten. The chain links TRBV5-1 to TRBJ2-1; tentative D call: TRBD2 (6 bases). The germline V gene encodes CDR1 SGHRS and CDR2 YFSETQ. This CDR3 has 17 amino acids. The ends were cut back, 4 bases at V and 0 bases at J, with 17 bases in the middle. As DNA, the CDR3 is TGCGCCAGCAGCCTGGACCCCGGGAGCAGCTCCTACAATGAGCAGTTCTTC. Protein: CASSLDPGSSSYNEQFF.

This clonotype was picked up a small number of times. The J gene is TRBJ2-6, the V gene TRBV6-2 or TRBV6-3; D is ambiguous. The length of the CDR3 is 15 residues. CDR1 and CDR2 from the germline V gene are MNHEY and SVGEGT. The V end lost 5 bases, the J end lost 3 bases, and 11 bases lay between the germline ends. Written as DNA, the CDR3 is TGTGCCAGCAGTCCAGCTATCTTTGGGGCCAACGTCCTGACTTTC. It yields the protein CASSPAIFGANVLTF.